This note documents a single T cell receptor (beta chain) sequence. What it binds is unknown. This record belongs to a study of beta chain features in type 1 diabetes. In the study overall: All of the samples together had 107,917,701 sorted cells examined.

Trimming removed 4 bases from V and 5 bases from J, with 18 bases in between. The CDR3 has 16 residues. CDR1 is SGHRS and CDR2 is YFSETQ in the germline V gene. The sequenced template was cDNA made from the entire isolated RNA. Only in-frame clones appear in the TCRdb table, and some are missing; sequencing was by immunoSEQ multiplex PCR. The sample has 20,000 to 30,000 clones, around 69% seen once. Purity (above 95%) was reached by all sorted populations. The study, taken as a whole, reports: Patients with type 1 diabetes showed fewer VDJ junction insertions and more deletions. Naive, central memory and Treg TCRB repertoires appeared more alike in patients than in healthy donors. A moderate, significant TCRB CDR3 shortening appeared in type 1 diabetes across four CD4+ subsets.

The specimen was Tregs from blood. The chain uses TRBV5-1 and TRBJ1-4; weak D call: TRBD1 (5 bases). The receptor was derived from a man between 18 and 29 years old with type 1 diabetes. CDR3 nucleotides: TGCGCCAGCAGCCGGGAGGGGCGCAGAAGCAATGAAAAACTGTTTTTT. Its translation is CASSREGRRSNEKLFF.